One TCR beta chain is described in this entry. This sample is drawn from a study of blood T cell repertoires in COVID-19. V was cut by 4 bases and J by 0 bases, with 16 bases left in between. This CDR3 spans 17 amino acids. Per the germline V gene, CDR1 is SGHNT and CDR2 is YYREEE (reference sequence). Only in-frame clones appear in the TCRdb table, and some are missing; sequencing was by immunoSEQ multiplex PCR. The sample includes 85,000 to 90,000 clones, approximately 82% of them seen just once. The rearrangement links TRBV5-4 to TRBJ2-2; tentative D call: TRBD2 (7 bases). The TCR comes from a woman aged 80 or over with acute or convalescent COVID-19. The sequencing sample was made of peripheral blood. The CDR3: CASSRGAGMTNTGELFF. Here the CDR3 DNA reads TGTGCCAGCAGCCGGGGGGCGGGAATGACGAACACCGGGGAGCTGTTTTTT.